These 29 T cell receptor beta chains originate from one sample sequenced in a study of human T cells and chemical hapten exposure. TCRdb independently ran MiXCR on the RACE reads; one entry per CDR3 protein. The sample carries tens of thousands of distinct CDR3 sequences, around 9.5% recorded once. As for time point: patch test 1, 2 weeks after DPC sensitization. Sample treatment: therapeutic diphenylcyclopropenone sensitization with weekly scalp DPC. Sequences were derived from whole blood, sampled in connection with sensitization to the hapten diphenylcyclopropenone (DPC). The source is a woman between 40 and 55 years old with alopecia areata. Some clones in this sample may be carry-over from other donors' samples.

This clonotype has ten or more counts. One end of the junction varies from germline; a read error may be responsible. The chain recombines TRBV7-2 with TRBJ2-7, with 14 bases aligning to TRBD2. The CDR3 loop spans 13 amino acids. The V gene's germline CDR1 is SGHTA and CDR2 FQGNSA. In DNA form, the CDR3 reads TGTGCCAGCAGCATAGGACTAGCGGGGGGTCCATTCTTC. Translation: CASSIGLAGGPFF.

This clonotype was picked up a small number of times. The CDR3 protein is CASSYRASGPSTDTQYF. The CDR3 DNA reads TGTGCCAGCAGCTACAGGGCGAGCGGGCCCAGCACAGATACGCAGTATTTT. The J gene is TRBJ2-3, the V gene TRBV7-8; D assignment may be TRBD1 or TRBD2 (6 bases each). Germline V CDR1 and CDR2: SGHVS, FQNEAQ. The V end lost 4 bases, the J end lost 0 bases, and 17 bases lay between the germline ends. The CDR3 is 17 amino acids.

This clonotype occurred many times. J is TRBJ1-5 and V is TRBV6-1, with TRBD1 identical over 8 bases. There are 14 residues in the CDR3. CDR1 and CDR2 from the germline V gene are MNHNS and SASEGT. Germline trimming cut 5 bases from V and 2 bases from J; bases unmatched to any gene: 2. DNA of the CDR3: TGTGCCAGCAGTATACAGGGGGGCAATCAGCCCCAGCATTTT. Amino acids: CASSIQGGNQPQHF.

The chain recombines TRBV4-2 with TRBJ2-1, with D maybe TRBD2 (6 bases). The CDR3 is made up of 13 amino acids. CDR1 LGHNA and CDR2 YNFKEQ come from the germline V gene. Trimming shortened V by 4 bases and J by 6 bases, and 10 bases separated the two germline ends. In nucleotides, the CDR3 is TGTGCCAGCAGCCCAGCGGGCGGCAATGAGCAGTTCTTC. It encodes CASSPAGGNEQFF.

Note on this clonotype: The missing conserved phenylalanine or tryptophan at the end of this CDR3 makes a read error likely. It is unclear where the CDR3 begins or ends on the DNA, so no DNA is shown, and the CDR3 is as TCRdb lists it. J is TRBJ1-2 and V is TRBV28. Germline V gene data show CDR1 as MDHEN and CDR2 as SYDVKM. The CDR3 adds up to 11 amino acids, both ends counted. This CDR3 reads CASSTDRSLGY.

The CDR3 DNA reads TGCAGCGTGGAGACGTGGAGGGACAATGAGCAGTTCTTC. It is translated as CSVETWRDNEQFF. The chain employs TRBV29-1 and TRBJ2-1; maybe TRBD2 (6 bases). Germline V lookup: CDR1 SQVTM, CDR2 ANQGSEA. Trimming removed 6 bases from V and 5 bases from J, with 14 bases in between. There are 13 residues in the CDR3.

This clonotype was detected many times. The gene calls are TRBV7-2 and TRBJ2-7; 8 bases match TRBD1. The germline CDR1 and CDR2 sequences are SGHTA and FQGNSA. Trimming took 5 bases from V and 1 from J; bases not matched to a gene: 7. This CDR3 is 15 amino acids long. The CDR3 loop reads CASSTRTGRSYEQYF. The CDR3 DNA follows: TGTGCCAGCAGCACGCGGACAGGGCGGTCCTACGAGCAGTACTTC. Together with reference TRBV7-2 and TRBJ2-7, the CDR3 gives the full variable domain: GAGVSQSPSNKVTEKGKDVELRCDPISGHTALYWYRQSLGQGLEFLIYFQGNSAPDKSGLPSDRFSAERTGGSVSTLTIQRTQQEDSAVYLCASSTRTGRSYEQYFGPGTRLTVT.

In this sample, this clonotype turned up a few times. The V call is TRBV6-6, the J call TRBJ2-7; D is possibly TRBD1 (5 bases). The CDR3 loop spans 12 amino acids. Trimming shortened V by 2 bases and J by 9 bases, and 11 bases separated the two germline ends. CDR1 and CDR2 (germline): MNHNY, SVGAGI (reference sequence). CDR3 nucleotides: TGTGCCAGCAGTTACCCCAGGCAGGGGCAGTACTTC. This sequence encodes CASSYPRQGQYF.

In its sample, this clonotype was seen many times. The chain couples TRBV7-9 to TRBJ1-2; no reliable D call. Germline values: CDR1 SEHNR, CDR2 FQNEAQ (reference sequence). The CDR3 consists of 12 residues. Trimming left V 4 bases short and J 10 bases short, with 13 bases between. This CDR3 is CASSSYFYDYTF. Here the CDR3 DNA reads TGTGCCAGCAGCTCCTACTTCTACGACTACACCTTC.

The chain carries TRBV12-3 or TRBV12-4 and TRBJ2-7; D possibly matches TRBD1 or TRBD2 (5 bases each). The length of the CDR3 is 13 residues. With 5 bases removed from V and 0 bases from J, the gap between germline ends came to 8 bases. The CDR3 bases are TGTGCCAGCAGTCGGGACGGCTCCTACGAGCAGTACTTC. It encodes CASSRDGSYEQYF.

This clonotype has ten or more counts. V usage is TRBV6-2 or TRBV6-3 and J usage is TRBJ1-1; 9 positions match TRBD1. The ends lost 4 bases at V and 4 bases at J; junction bases unmatched: 10. The CDR3 length is 16 residues. Germline V gene sequence: CDR1 MNHEY, CDR2 SVGEGT. CDR3 DNA sequence: TGTGCCAGCAGTTCGCCGGCACAGGGGGCTGTCACTGAAGCTTTCTTT. Translated, it gives CASSSPAQGAVTEAFF.

At least ten counts were recorded for this clonotype. The chain couples TRBV6-2 or TRBV6-3 to TRBJ1-1, with D uncertain. V gave up 5 bases and J gave up 4 bases, with 11 bases separating them. The CDR3 spans 13 residues. The germline V gene has CDR1 MNHEY and CDR2 SVGEGT. The CDR3 region is CASSPLISTEAFF. The CDR3 nucleotides read TGTGCCAGCAGTCCTCTCATCTCCACTGAAGCTTTCTTT.

The CDR3 region has the DNA TGTGCCAGCAGCTCCGGGTGGTCGTTCACAGATACGCAGTATTTT. As protein: CASSSGWSFTDTQYF. The chain joins TRBV7-2 to TRBJ2-3; D unresolved. The germline CDR1 and CDR2 sequences are SGHTA and FQGNSA. The CDR3 totals 15 residues. V lost 4 bases, J lost 2 bases, and 13 bases lay in between.

Comment on this clonotype: It may be a read error: a sequence one base away is much more abundant. The genes are TRBV6-2 or TRBV6-3 and TRBJ2-1; perhaps TRBD1 as D (5 bases). Germline V gene lookup returns CDR1 MNHEY and CDR2 SVGEGT. The CDR3 consists of 12 residues. DNA of the CDR3: TGTGCCAGCGCGGACATCTACAATGAGCAGTCCTTC. The encoded protein is CASADIYNEQSF.

There are many counts of this clonotype. The chain joins TRBV5-4 to TRBJ1-3, with a tentative D call TRBD1 (6 bases). The V gene lost 4 bases and the J gene lost 4 bases, with 21 bases spanning the gap. Per germline, CDR1 SGHNT and CDR2 YYREEE (reference sequence). This CDR3 is 17 amino acids long. The CDR3 DNA reads as TGTGCCAGCAGCCCTTATACGGGGGCGCGTTTGGGAAACACCATATATTTT. It encodes CASSPYTGARLGNTIYF.

This clonotype was picked up a small number of times. The chain recombines TRBV18 with TRBJ1-4; unclear D gene. From germline, CDR1 is KGHSH and CDR2 LQKENI. V was trimmed by 1 base and J by 0 bases, leaving 9 bases between them. The CDR3 is 16 residues long. CDR3 protein: CASSPRAPATNEKLFF. In DNA form, the CDR3 reads TGTGCCAGCTCACCACGGGCGCCTGCAACTAATGAAAAACTGTTTTTT.

This clonotype was counted a few times. V is TRBV28 and J is TRBJ1-2, with 10 bases aligning to TRBD1. CDR1 is MDHEN and CDR2 is SYDVKM in the germline V gene. The V segment lost 6 bases and the J segment 8 bases; nucleotides outside the gene matches: 6. The CDR3 consists of 13 residues. This CDR3 reads CASRGTGDLGYTF. The CDR3 nucleotides read TGTGCCAGCAGGGGGACAGGGGATTTGGGCTACACCTTC.

In its sample, this clonotype was seen many times. The chain employs TRBV7-2 and TRBJ2-1; 8 bases are shared with TRBD1. This CDR3 has 15 amino acids. Germline assignment: CDR1 SGHTA and CDR2 FQGNSA. With V trimmed by 1 base and J by 6 bases, 5 bases remained unmatched. In nucleotides, the CDR3 is TGTGCCAGCAGCTTAGTTCGGACAGGGATCAATGAGCAGTTCTTC. Amino acids: CASSLVRTGINEQFF.

There are many counts of this clonotype. V gene TRBV18 combines with J gene TRBJ1-2; D uncertain. Germline V gives CDR1 KGHSH, CDR2 LQKENI. V gave up 0 bases and J gave up 1 base, with 6 bases separating them. There are 14 residues in the CDR3. CDR3 sequence reads: CASSPPRDNYGYTF. The CDR3 coding sequence is TGTGCCAGCTCACCACCGAGGGATAACTATGGCTACACCTTC.

This clonotype has only a few counts. The chain couples TRBV6-2 or TRBV6-3 to TRBJ1-5; D not resolved. The CDR3 totals 12 residues. V lost 0 bases and J 6 bases, leaving 3 bases between the germline ends. The germline gives CDR1 MNHEY, CDR2 SVGEGT. The CDR3 loop is CASSYSIQPQHF. For the CDR3, the DNA is TGTGCCAGCAGTTACTCAATTCAGCCCCAGCATTTT.

The sample holds many counts of this clonotype. V is TRBV4-3 and J is TRBJ2-3, with D unclear. The V end lost 1 base, the J end lost 4 bases, and 6 bases lay between the germline ends. This CDR3 has 13 amino acids. Germline-derived CDR1 and CDR2 are LGHNA and YSLEER. The CDR3 DNA is TGCGCCAGCAGCCAAGCTGGGGCAGATACGCAGTATTTT. Its protein is CASSQAGADTQYF.

V is TRBV9 and J is TRBJ1-2; D uncertain. This CDR3 is built from 13 residues. Germline CDR1 reads SGDLS; CDR2 reads YYNGEE. V lost 3 bases, J lost 2 bases, and 8 bases lay in between. The CDR3 sequence: CASSGRTNYGYTF. The CDR3 coding sequence is TGTGCCAGCAGCGGCCGGACCAACTATGGCTACACCTTC.

This clonotype was picked up many times. This chain joins TRBV7-6 and TRBJ1-1; 7 nucleotides line up with TRBD1. V shed 3 bases, J shed 0 bases, and the junction held 1 base outside the gene matches. Germline CDR1 SGHVS, CDR2 FNYEAQ. The CDR3 consists of 14 residues. CDR3 nucleotides: TGTGCCAGCAGCTTGGGACAGTTGAACACTGAAGCTTTCTTT. Protein: CASSLGQLNTEAFF.

This clonotype was seen many times. The CDR3 spells CASSSGTVYGYTF. The CDR3 DNA reads as TGTGCCAGCAGTTCCGGGACAGTCTATGGCTACACCTTC. V is TRBV6-5 and J is TRBJ1-2, with 7 bases that match TRBD1. CDR1 MNHEY and CDR2 SVGAGI come from the germline V gene. V gave up 4 bases and J gave up 4 bases; unmatched junction bases: 3. This CDR3 has 13 amino acids.

This clonotype has at least ten counts. The chain combines TRBV6-5 with TRBJ1-1, with D unresolved. V lost 6 bases and J lost 2, with 13 bases in between. The CDR3 contains 14 residues. Germline V CDR1 and CDR2: MNHEY, SVGAGI. The CDR3 loop reads CASSSSGSNTEAFF. In nucleotides, the CDR3 is TGTGCCAGCAGCTCCTCGGGTTCAAACACTGAAGCTTTCTTT.

This clonotype occurred many times. The chain joins TRBV6-2 or TRBV6-3 to TRBJ2-1; TRBD1 is a possible D gene (6 bases). The germline CDR1 and CDR2 sequences are MNHEY and SVGEGT. V was clipped by 6 bases and J by 6 bases, with 9 bases between them. This CDR3 comprises 12 residues. Here the CDR3 DNA reads TGTGCCAGCAGCCGACAGGTCAATGAGCAGTTCTTC. Amino acid sequence: CASSRQVNEQFF.

This clonotype has more than one count but fewer than ten. DNA for the CDR3: TGCGCCAGCAGCGGGAGCAGGGTTGCTGATTCACCCCTCCACTTT. It specifies CASSGSRVADSPLHF. The chain employs TRBV5-1 and TRBJ1-6, with TRBD1 as a possible D gene (5 bases). The CDR3 covers 15 residues. Germline lookup yields CDR1 SGHRS and CDR2 YFSETQ. The V gene lost 4 bases and the J gene lost 8 bases, with 16 bases spanning the gap.

This clonotype has more than one count but fewer than ten. The rearrangement uses TRBV6-6 and TRBJ1-1; no reliable D call. CDR1 and CDR2 (germline): MNHNY, SVGAGI (reference sequence). This CDR3 has 13 residues. Deletions cut 4 bases from V and 7 bases from J, with 13 bases between. The CDR3 bases are TGTGCCAGCAGTTCCCACTCATTTATTGAAGCTTTCTTT. It translates to CASSSHSFIEAFF.

This clonotype occurred many times. This chain links TRBV2 with TRBJ2-3, with D possibly being TRBD1 or TRBD2 (5 bases each). Trimming took 6 bases from V and 2 from J, leaving 6 bases between them. CDR3 length: 12 amino acids. Germline assignment: CDR1 SNHLY and CDR2 FYNNEI. The CDR3 region is CASRGDTDTQYF. The CDR3 coding sequence is TGTGCCAGCAGGGGGGACACAGATACGCAGTATTTT.